One and the same sample provided the 30 T cell receptor beta chains below, sequenced in a study of cytomegalovirus exposure and HLA in healthy donors. The repertoire was sequenced with immunoSEQ multiplex PCR; TCRdb's copy has only in-frame clones and lacks some. The sample contains 110,000 or so clones, around 85% of which appear only once. Sequencing used PBMCs. The receptors were gathered from a woman aged 30 to 39 in good health and CMV-seronegative.

About this clone: A far larger clone is one nucleotide away, so this likely arose from a read error. The chain employs TRBV11-2 and TRBJ2-7, with D tentatively TRBD2 (5 bases). Germline lookup yields CDR1 SGHAT and CDR2 FQNNGV. The CDR3 is made up of 16 amino acids. The CDR3 sequence is CANSLDPPTRPYEQYF. CDR3 DNA: TGTGCCAACAGCTTAGATCCCCCCACTAGGCCCTACGAGCAGTACTTC.

The chain joins TRBV9 to TRBJ2-1, with D possibly matching TRBD1 (6 bases). CDR3 length equals 14 residues. The ends were cut back, 4 bases at V and 6 bases at J, with 14 bases in the middle. The germline V gene encodes CDR1 SGDLS and CDR2 YYNGEE. This CDR3 is CASSLSIQGNEQFF. CDR3 nucleotides: TGTGCCAGCAGCTTATCCATACAGGGCAATGAGCAGTTCTTC. The variable domain in full, completed from reference TRBV9 and TRBJ2-1, reads DSGVTQTPKHLITATGQRVTLRCSPRSGDLSVYWYQQSLDQGLQFLIQYYNGEERAKGNILERFSAQQFPDLHSELNLSSLELGDSALYFCASSLSIQGNEQFFGPGTRLTVL.

The chain recombines TRBV15 with TRBJ1-2, with D possibly TRBD1 on 6 matching bases. There are 16 residues in the CDR3. Trimming shortened V by 3 bases and J by 5 bases, and 19 bases separated the two germline ends. Germline CDR1 and CDR2: LNHNV and YYDKDF (reference sequence). CDR3 sequence: CATSSQTGPTSYGYTF. CDR3 in DNA: TGTGCCACCAGCAGCCAGACAGGACCTACATCGTATGGCTACACCTTC.

Concerning this clone itself: Other DNA sequences in the same sample also yield this CDR3. The chain couples TRBV9 to TRBJ2-7; 10 nucleotides match TRBD2. From germline, CDR1 is SGDLS and CDR2 YYNGEE. This CDR3 is built from 14 residues. V was clipped by 0 bases and J by 4 bases; unmatched bases: 1. CDR3 nucleotide sequence: TGTGCCAGCAGCGTAGCTAGCGGGGGTTACGAGCAGTACTTC. This encodes CASSVASGGYEQYF.

This chain joins TRBV18 and TRBJ1-5; the D gene is possibly TRBD1 (5 bases). Trimming pared 6 bases from V and 1 base from J, leaving 16 bases between. The CDR3 length is 16 residues. The germline gives CDR1 KGHSH, CDR2 LQKENI. In DNA, the CDR3 is TGTGCCAGCTCGCGAGGAGGGACGGAAAGCAATCAGCCCCAGCATTTT. Its protein is CASSRGGTESNQPQHF.

CDR3 sequence: CASSISDTSYEQYF. In nucleotides, the CDR3 is TGTGCCAGTAGTATATCGGACACATCCTACGAGCAGTACTTC. This chain connects TRBV19 to TRBJ2-7; D is possibly TRBD1 (5 bases). V dropped 2 bases and J dropped 1 base, with 9 bases sitting between them. Germline CDR1 reads LNHDA; CDR2 reads SQIVND (reference sequence). The CDR3 has 14 amino acids.

This sequence joins TRBV7-2 and TRBJ2-5, with TRBD1 matching 9 bases. Trimming at V came to 4 bases and at J to 4 bases, leaving 7 bases not matched to a gene. Germline V gene data show CDR1 as SGHTA and CDR2 as FQGNSA. The CDR3 spans 15 residues. The CDR3 is CASSSGTGMGETQYF. DNA for the CDR3: TGTGCCAGCAGCTCAGGGACAGGGATGGGAGAGACCCAGTACTTC.

The rearrangement uses TRBV19 and TRBJ1-6; D is undetermined. CDR1 and CDR2 (germline): LNHDA, SQIVND (reference sequence). The CDR3 length is 15 residues. The germline V and J ends were trimmed by 3 bases and 0 bases, with 6 bases remaining between them. The DNA of the CDR3 is TGTGCCAGTAGTATTTGGAGCTCCTATAATTCACCCCTCCACTTT. Amino acids: CASSIWSSYNSPLHF.

Worth noting for this clone: At the DNA level, this CDR3 is encoded by other sequences in the same sample as well. The chain links TRBV7-2 to TRBJ1-1, with a possible D match to TRBD1 (5 bases). Trimming shortened V by 2 bases and J by 5 bases, and 9 bases separated the two germline ends. The CDR3 consists of 13 residues. The germline V gene encodes CDR1 SGHTA and CDR2 FQGNSA. As DNA, the CDR3 is TGTGCCAGCAGCTTACAGGGCGCAACTGAAGCTTTCTTT. The encoded protein is CASSLQGATEAFF.

The V call is TRBV19, the J call TRBJ1-5; D remains ambiguous. V dropped 3 bases and J dropped 9 bases, with 12 bases sitting between them. This CDR3 contains 13 residues. Germline CDR1 reads LNHDA; CDR2 reads SQIVND (reference sequence). CDR3 coding DNA: TGTGCCAGTAGTATGAGCGTCGAACGGCCCCAGCATTTT. Translating gives CASSMSVERPQHF.

The chain links TRBV5-1 to TRBJ2-5, with TRBD1 matching over 8 bases. The germline CDR1 and CDR2 sequences are SGHRS and YFSETQ. J was trimmed by 4 bases and V by 3 bases; bases with no gene match: 14. This CDR3 has 17 amino acids. The CDR3 sequence: CASSSGTGTGFGETQYF. The CDR3 nucleotides are TGCGCCAGCAGCTCCGGAACCGGGACAGGTTTCGGAGAGACCCAGTACTTC.

This chain uses TRBV6-5 with TRBJ2-3; 9 nucleotides agree with TRBD1. CDR1 is MNHEY and CDR2 is SVGAGI in the germline V gene. The CDR3 loop spans 15 amino acids. J lost 3 bases, V lost 5 bases, and 6 bases had no gene match. CDR3 bases: TGTGCCAGCAGTGTACAGGGGGCTCGGACAGATACGCAGTATTTT. Translated, it gives CASSVQGARTDTQYF.

The DNA of the CDR3 is TGTGCCAGCATATGGGGGGACGAGCAGTACTTC. As protein: CASIWGDEQYF. The chain is built from TRBV27 and TRBJ2-7, with a weak D call TRBD2 (6 bases). In germline, CDR1 is MNHEY, CDR2 SMNVEV (reference sequence). The CDR3 is 11 residues long. Trimming pared 7 bases from V and 5 bases from J, leaving 9 bases between.

J is TRBJ2-3 and V is TRBV7-9; 7 nucleotides align to TRBD2. CDR1 and CDR2 (germline): SEHNR, FQNEAQ (reference sequence). The CDR3 consists of 14 residues. V was clipped by 8 bases and J by 0 bases; unmatched bases: 5. CDR3 bases: TGTGCCAGCTGGCTACTAGCGAGCACAGATACGCAGTATTTT. Its translation: CASWLLASTDTQYF.

This rearrangement joins TRBV7-2 to TRBJ2-7; 11 nucleotides align to TRBD1. CDR3 length: 16 amino acids. Germline lookup yields CDR1 SGHTA and CDR2 FQGNSA. With 3 bases clipped from V and 3 bases from J, the junction kept 7 bases outside the gene matches. CDR3 sequence: CASSLGQGVIGYEQYF. Written as DNA, the CDR3 is TGTGCCAGCAGCTTGGGACAGGGGGTTATTGGCTACGAGCAGTACTTC.

This sequence joins TRBV21-1 and TRBJ1-1; the table's D gene call, TRBD1, was not cross checked with the DNA. TRBV21-1 is recorded as a pseudogene. CDR3 length equals 19 residues. The CDR3 sequence is CASSKPKKGQGARDTEAFF. The CDR3 DNA reads TGTGCCAGCAGCAAACCTAAGAAGGGACAGGGGGCGAGGGACACTGAAGCTTTCTTT.

This chain connects TRBV5-1 to TRBJ2-7; 15 nucleotides match TRBD2. Trimming at V came to 3 bases and at J to 5 bases, leaving 3 bases not matched to a gene. The CDR3 length is 15 residues. Germline-derived CDR1 and CDR2 are SGHRS and YFSETQ. The CDR3, as DNA: TGCGCCAGCAGCTCCGGACTAGCGGGGGGGGACGAGCAGTACTTC. Translated, it gives CASSSGLAGGDEQYF.

This chain connects TRBV15 to TRBJ2-5; 9 bases are a match to TRBD2. Germline CDR1 is LNHNV and CDR2 is YYDKDF (reference sequence). The CDR3 contains 16 residues. Trimming at V came to 0 bases and at J to 5 bases, leaving 7 bases not matched to a gene. CDR3 bases: TGTGCCACCAGCAGAGATGGGGCGGGGGGGAAGGAGACCCAGTACTTC. It codes for CATSRDGAGGKETQYF.

J is TRBJ2-5 and V is TRBV15, with a weak D call TRBD2 (7 bases). The germline gives CDR1 LNHNV, CDR2 YYDKDF (reference sequence). Trimming removed 2 bases from V and 5 bases from J, with 12 bases in between. CDR3 size: 14 residues. CDR3 protein: CATSRQGRGETQYF. The CDR3 DNA reads TGTGCCACCAGCAGACAGGGGAGGGGGGAGACCCAGTACTTC. Drawing the rest from reference TRBV15 and TRBJ2-5, the complete variable domain is DAMVIQNPRYQVTQFGKPVTLSCSQTLNHNVMYWYQQKSSQAPKLLFHYYDKDFNNEADTPDNFQSRRPNTSFCFLDIRSPGLGDTAMYLCATSRQGRGETQYFGPGTRLLVL.

The chain combines TRBV19 with TRBJ1-5; D might be TRBD1 (6 bases). The germline V and J ends were trimmed by 6 bases and 6 bases, with 15 bases remaining between them. Germline CDR1 reads LNHDA; CDR2 reads SQIVND (reference sequence). The CDR3 totals 14 residues. The CDR3 here is CASRNPGDGQPQHF. CDR3 nucleotide sequence: TGTGCCAGTAGAAACCCAGGGGATGGTCAGCCCCAGCATTTT. Complete variable domain (other parts from reference TRBV19 and TRBJ1-5): DGGITQSPKYLFRKEGQNVTLSCEQNLNHDAMYWYRQDPGQGLRLIYYSQIVNDFQKGDIAEGYSVSREKKESFPLTVTSAQKNPTAFYLCASRNPGDGQPQHFGDGTRLSIL.

This rearrangement joins TRBV11-3 to TRBJ2-3; D possibly corresponds to TRBD1 (6 bases). V lost 1 base, J lost 0 bases, and 8 bases lay in between. The V gene's germline CDR1 is SGHNT and CDR2 YENEEA. CDR3 length equals 15 residues. CDR3 amino acids: CASSLVGASTDTQYF. Written as DNA, the CDR3 is TGTGCCAGCAGCTTAGTGGGGGCGAGCACAGATACGCAGTATTTT.

The chain uses TRBV5-1 and TRBJ2-1; TRBD2 matches at 7 bases. Germline lookup yields CDR1 SGHRS and CDR2 YFSETQ. This CDR3 comprises 14 residues. With V trimmed by 3 bases and J by 8 bases, 8 bases remained unmatched. The CDR3 DNA reads TGCGCCAGCAGCTCCCCGGGGAGGGGCCATGAGCAGTTCTTC. This encodes CASSSPGRGHEQFF.

The chain couples TRBV25-1 to TRBJ2-4, with D maybe TRBD1 (6 bases). Germline values: CDR1 MGHDK, CDR2 SYGVNS. The CDR3 runs to 15 residues. V was trimmed by 6 bases and J by 7 bases, leaving 19 bases between them. CDR3 in amino acids: CASRASNRDMNIQYF. CDR3 sequence (DNA): TGTGCCAGCAGAGCTTCTAACAGGGATATGAACATTCAGTACTTC.

DNA of the CDR3: TGTGCCAGCAGTTCTTCACTAGCGGGGGCCCTAAGCTCTGGGGCCAACGTCCTGACTTTC. This codes for CASSSSLAGALSSGANVLTF. The chain employs TRBV27 and TRBJ2-6, with TRBD2 identical over 11 bases. After removal of 4 bases from V and 0 bases from J, the junction contained 11 bases not matched to a gene. The CDR3 covers 20 residues. CDR1 is MNHEY, CDR2 SMNVEV, per germline (reference sequence).

This clone has only a few counts. The gene calls are TRBV7-6 and TRBJ2-7, with D uncertain. Trimming left V 5 bases short and J 5 bases short, with 10 bases between. CDR3 size: 12 residues. Per the germline V gene, CDR1 is SGHVS and CDR2 is FNYEAQ. CDR3 nucleotide sequence: TGTGCCAGCAGCCTCTCACTCGACGAGCAGTACTTC. Its protein product is CASSLSLDEQYF.

The chain carries TRBV6-1 and TRBJ1-2; D remains unclear. V shed 0 bases and J shed 8 bases, with 13 bases lying between them. CDR3 length: 14 amino acids. The V gene's germline CDR1 is MNHNS and CDR2 SASEGT. The CDR3 loop reads CASSEALGRAGYTF. The CDR3 bases are TGTGCCAGCAGTGAAGCCCTAGGGAGGGCGGGCTACACCTTC.

The gene calls are TRBV19 and TRBJ1-3; D possibly corresponds to TRBD1 (5 bases). Germline assignment: CDR1 LNHDA and CDR2 SQIVND (reference sequence). With 7 bases removed from V and 3 bases from J, the gap between germline ends came to 13 bases. The CDR3 runs 14 residues. The CDR3 region is CASTSGTFGNTIYF. The CDR3 region has the DNA TGTGCCAGTACCTCCGGGACTTTTGGAAACACCATATATTTT.

This sequence joins TRBV6-6 and TRBJ1-2; TRBD1 matches 10 bases. The V gene end was trimmed by 2 bases and the J gene end by 7 bases; junction bases not matched to a gene: 7. CDR1 and CDR2 from the germline V gene are MNHNY and SVGAGI (reference sequence). This CDR3 has 15 amino acids. In DNA form, the CDR3 reads TGTGCCAGCAGTTACCCGACAGGGGGCACGGGTGGCTACACCTTC. Amino acids: CASSYPTGGTGGYTF.

This clone is a singleton in its sample. The chain links TRBV15 to TRBJ1-2; D perhaps matches TRBD1 (5 bases). CDR3 length: 13 residues. The germline V gene encodes CDR1 LNHNV and CDR2 YYDKDF (reference sequence). Trimming removed 6 bases from V and 0 bases from J, with 8 bases in between. The CDR3 loop reads CATRPRANYGYTF. As DNA, the CDR3 is TGTGCCACCAGACCCAGGGCTAACTATGGCTACACCTTC.

A single count supports this clone. This chain connects TRBV19 to TRBJ2-6, with 12 bases aligning to TRBD1. Germline-derived CDR1 and CDR2 are LNHDA and SQIVND (reference sequence). V dropped 5 bases and J dropped 4; count of bases not matched to a gene: 6. CDR3 size: 17 residues. The chain's CDR3 is CASSGRDRGLGANVLTF. CDR3 nucleotides: TGTGCCAGTAGTGGCCGGGACAGGGGGCTGGGGGCCAACGTCCTGACTTTC. Together with reference TRBV19 and TRBJ2-6, the CDR3 gives the full variable domain: DGGITQSPKYLFRKEGQNVTLSCEQNLNHDAMYWYRQDPGQGLRLIYYSQIVNDFQKGDIAEGYSVSREKKESFPLTVTSAQKNPTAFYLCASSGRDRGLGANVLTFGAGSRLTVL.